The 21 T cell receptor beta chains listed next were all sequenced from one sample in a study of cytomegalovirus exposure and HLA in healthy donors. With 60 Vbeta and 13 Jbeta primers, the PCR was carried out. Only in-frame clones appear in the TCRdb table, and some are missing; sequencing was by immunoSEQ multiplex PCR. This sample has some 85,000 clones, with 70% to 85% found just once. Sequenced input: PBMCs. These receptors were obtained from a man between 18 and 35 years old in good health and CMV-seronegative.

The rearrangement uses TRBV6-1 and TRBJ1-6; possibly TRBD1 for D (5 bases). The V gene's germline CDR1 is MNHNS and CDR2 SASEGT. The CDR3 totals 16 residues. Trimming removed 4 bases at V and 4 bases at J, with 14 bases between. The CDR3 sequence is CASSVSGGGYNSPLHF. The DNA for the CDR3 is TGTGCCAGCAGTGTTTCGGGGGGTGGATATAATTCACCCCTCCACTTT.

This chain uses TRBV18 with TRBJ1-4, with a tentative D call TRBD1 (6 bases). This CDR3 has 16 residues. Germline V gene data show CDR1 as KGHSH and CDR2 as LQKENI. V was shortened by 3 bases and J by 3 bases, with 14 bases between the two germline ends. For the CDR3, the DNA is TGTGCCAGCTCACCGGGGAAGACAGGCGCTAATGAAAAACTGTTTTTT. Translated, it gives CASSPGKTGANEKLFF.

This clone was seen once. The V and J genes are TRBV21-1 and TRBJ2-7; the DNA was not used to check the table's D call, TRBD2. TRBV21-1 counts as a pseudogene. This CDR3 comprises 17 residues. DNA for the CDR3: TGTGCCAGCAGCATAGTCGGGCTAGCGGGAGTCTCCTACGAGCAGTACTTC. It specifies CASSIVGLAGVSYEQYF.

The chain recombines TRBV19 with TRBJ1-5; D gene ambiguous. The CDR3 is 15 amino acids. V was trimmed by 1 base and J by 0 bases, leaving 7 bases between them. Looked up from germline, CDR1 is LNHDA and CDR2 is SQIVND (reference sequence). CDR3 region: CASSIGQYSNQPQHF. Written as DNA, the CDR3 is TGTGCCAGTAGTATAGGCCAGTATAGCAATCAGCCCCAGCATTTT.

V is TRBV18 and J is TRBJ1-6; D is uncertain. With 5 bases removed from V and 1 base from J, the gap between germline ends came to 12 bases. CDR1 and CDR2 (germline): KGHSH, LQKENI. The CDR3 is 16 amino acids. DNA of the CDR3: TGTGCCAGCTCATCTTCGAGGGCATCCTATAATTCACCCCTCCACTTT. Translated, it gives CASSSSRASYNSPLHF.

This chain joins TRBV30 and TRBJ1-2; TRBD1 is a possible D gene (5 bases). The germline gives CDR1 GTSNPN, CDR2 SVGIG (reference sequence). V gave up 1 base and J gave up 8 bases, with 8 bases separating them. The CDR3 has 11 amino acids. The CDR3 loop reads CAWSAGGGYTF. CDR3 coding DNA: TGTGCCTGGAGTGCGGGGGGAGGCTACACCTTC.

This clone is a singleton in its sample. This chain uses TRBV29-1 with TRBJ1-1; D might be TRBD1 (5 bases). In germline, CDR1 is SQVTM, CDR2 ANQGSEA. Trimming removed 6 bases from V and 0 bases from J, with 11 bases in between. The CDR3 runs to 13 residues. The CDR3 DNA sequence: TGCAGCGTAGACACAGGAGTGAACACTGAAGCTTTCTTT. Its translation: CSVDTGVNTEAFF.

The V gene is TRBV11-2, the J gene TRBJ2-1, with 13 bases fitting TRBD2. CDR1 and CDR2 from the germline V gene are SGHAT and FQNNGV. The CDR3 runs to 18 residues. Germline trimming cut 6 bases from V and 9 bases from J; bases unmatched to any gene: 17. CDR3 residues: CASRPPGLAGTYRGEQFF. The CDR3 DNA follows: TGTGCCAGCAGGCCCCCGGGACTAGCGGGGACCTACAGGGGTGAGCAGTTCTTC.

The gene calls are TRBV5-1 and TRBJ2-3, with D perhaps matching TRBD2 (6 bases). V gave up 0 bases and J gave up 0 bases, with 11 bases separating them. CDR3 length: 16 residues. The germline V gene has CDR1 SGHRS and CDR2 YFSETQ. Here the CDR3 reads CASSLETGTSTDTQYF. CDR3 in DNA: TGCGCCAGCAGCTTGGAGACCGGGACTAGCACAGATACGCAGTATTTT. Supplemented by reference TRBV5-1 and TRBJ2-3, the full variable domain reads KAGVTQTPRYLIKTRGQQVTLSCSPISGHRSVSWYQQTPGQGLQFLFEYFSETQRNKGNFPGRFSGRQFSNSRSEMNVSTLELGDSALYLCASSLETGTSTDTQYFGPGTRLTVL.

V usage is TRBV5-1 and J usage is TRBJ1-5; 7 bases line up with TRBD1. Per germline, CDR1 SGHRS and CDR2 YFSETQ. V shed 0 bases, J shed 4 bases, and the junction held 4 bases outside the gene matches. This CDR3 has 15 residues. The CDR3 loop is CASSLAGQANQPQHF. In DNA form, the CDR3 reads TGCGCCAGCAGCTTGGCCGGACAGGCAAATCAGCCCCAGCATTTT.

This clone turned up a few times. V is TRBV25-1 and J is TRBJ1-1, with 9 bases that match TRBD1. V gave up 4 bases and J gave up 11 bases; unmatched junction bases: 8. From germline, CDR1 is MGHDK and CDR2 SYGVNS. The CDR3 contains 13 residues. In DNA form, the CDR3 reads TGTGCCAGCAGTGCCGGGACAGGGACGGGGGCTTTCTTT. Protein: CASSAGTGTGAFF.

The V gene is TRBV7-3, the J gene TRBJ2-1, with 14 bases lining up with TRBD2. V gave up 2 bases and J gave up 12 bases; unmatched junction bases: 12. Germline V CDR1 and CDR2: SGHTA, FQGTGA. The CDR3 consists of 17 residues. Written as DNA, the CDR3 is TGTGCCAGCAGCTTATCAGCGGGACTAGCGGGAGTTTATGGGCAGTTCTTC. This sequence encodes CASSLSAGLAGVYGQFF.

The rearrangement uses TRBV21-1 and TRBJ2-2; the table calls TRBD1, which could not be checked here. TRBV21-1 represents a pseudogene. The CDR3 is made up of 16 amino acids. CDR3: CASSLRQGGNTGELFF. The CDR3 region has the DNA TGTGCCAGCAGCCTCCGCCAGGGGGGGAACACCGGGGAGCTGTTTTTT.

DNA for the CDR3: TGTGCCTGGAGTGTACCTCAGGGGGAGAGGGGTCAGCCCCAGCATTTT. Its translation is CAWSVPQGERGQPQHF. The chain links TRBV30 to TRBJ1-5; 7 positions match TRBD1. This CDR3 contains 16 residues. With V trimmed by 0 bases and J by 6 bases, 11 bases remained unmatched. The germline V gene has CDR1 GTSNPN and CDR2 SVGIG (reference sequence).

V usage is TRBV5-8 and J usage is TRBJ2-7, with D perhaps matching TRBD2 (6 bases). This CDR3 spans 15 amino acids. The V end was cut by 3 bases, the J end by 3 bases, with 16 bases between. Germline V gives CDR1 SGHTS, CDR2 YDEGEE. This CDR3 is CASSSPGTADYEQYF. The CDR3 nucleotides read TGTGCCAGCAGCTCTCCCGGGACTGCAGACTACGAGCAGTACTTC. Complete variable domain (other parts from reference TRBV5-8 and TRBJ2-7): EAGVTQSPTHLIKTRGQQATLRCSPISGHTSVYWYQQALGLGLQFLLWYDEGEERNRGNFPPRFSGRQFPNYSSELNVNALELEDSALYLCASSSPGTADYEQYFGPGTRLTVT.

The J gene is TRBJ2-7, the V gene TRBV28; TRBD1 matches 8 bases. Germline V lookup: CDR1 MDHEN, CDR2 SYDVKM. This CDR3 has 17 residues. V trimming: 5 bases; J trimming: 2 bases; junction bases outside the gene matches: 14. CDR3 amino acids: CASSELGPRTGTYEQYF. DNA for the CDR3: TGTGCCAGCAGTGAACTGGGACCCAGGACAGGGACCTACGAGCAGTACTTC.

The rearrangement joins TRBV2 to TRBJ2-5, with TRBD1 matching 7 bases. The CDR3 extends over 13 amino acids. The V segment lost 3 bases and the J segment 7 bases; nucleotides outside the gene matches: 5. Per germline, CDR1 SNHLY and CDR2 FYNNEI. The CDR3 DNA follows: TGTGCCAGCAGTGACGTTAGGGGGCCGACCCAGTACTTC. Residues: CASSDVRGPTQYF. The full variable domain, rest sourced from reference TRBV2 and TRBJ2-5, is EPEVTQTPSHQVTQMGQEVILRCVPISNHLYFYWYRQILGQKVEFLVSFYNNEISEKSEIFDDQFSVERPDGSNFTLKIRSTKLEDSAMYFCASSDVRGPTQYFGPGTRLLVL.

The chain employs TRBV28 and TRBJ2-5; TRBD1 matches at 10 bases. The trim removed 8 bases at V and 2 bases at J, leaving 5 bases unmatched. This CDR3 has 14 residues. Germline V gene data show CDR1 as MDHEN and CDR2 as SYDVKM. CDR3 nucleotides: TGTGCCAGCCACGGGACAGGGGATCAAGAGACCCAGTACTTC. Its protein product is CASHGTGDQETQYF.

The chain recombines TRBV4-2 with TRBJ2-7; D remains ambiguous. This CDR3 region has 11 residues. V was clipped by 6 bases and J by 3 bases, with 6 bases between them. Germline V gene sequence: CDR1 LGHNA, CDR2 YNFKEQ. The CDR3 region is CASRGGYEQYF. CDR3 DNA: TGTGCCAGCAGAGGCGGCTACGAGCAGTACTTC.

The chain has TRBV18 and TRBJ1-5; D uncertain. The CDR3 consists of 15 residues. CDR1 is KGHSH, CDR2 LQKENI, per germline. V was clipped by 6 bases and J by 4 bases, with 16 bases between them. CDR3 in amino acids: CASSPSRVANQPQHF. The CDR3 DNA sequence: TGTGCCAGCTCCCCCTCTCGGGTGGCGAATCAGCCCCAGCATTTT.

J is TRBJ1-5 and V is TRBV30, with a tentative D call TRBD1 (6 bases). Deletions cut 4 bases from V and 7 bases from J, with 11 bases between. The CDR3 length is 12 residues. CDR1 and CDR2 from the germline V gene are GTSNPN and SVGIG (reference sequence). The CDR3 sequence is CAWTTGNQPQHF. CDR3 sequence (DNA): TGTGCCTGGACTACAGGGAACCAGCCCCAGCATTTT.